Listed below are T cell receptor beta chains from one sample, sequenced in a study of control samples from healthy donors and cancer patients. Libraries were prepared by immunoSEQ multiplex PCR; TCRdb keeps only in-frame clonotypes and omits some of them. The sample lists 100,000 to 150,000 clones; 80% to 95% were seen once. The specimen was blood. All receptors come from a woman between 45 and 65 years old in good health. CDR3s include the opening cysteine and the closing phenylalanine or tryptophan. D genes are given only for firm matches. Some rows mark clone size as missing; the rest say once, few, many or name a class of expanded clone.

d_call clone_size j_call v_call cdr3_nt cdr3_aa
NA NA TRBJ1-5 TRBV6-6 TGTGCCAGCAGTAGACAGACAGATAGCAATCAGCCCCAGCATTTT CASSRQTDSNQPQHF
TRBD2 NA TRBJ2-7 TRBV29-1 TGCAGCGTTGTGACTAGCGGAGCAGTCCGCCGCCTCGAGCAGTACTTC CSVVTSGAVRRLEQYF
TRBD1 once TRBJ2-2 TRBV5-1 TGCGCCAGCAGCTTGGGACAGGGGAGTACCGGGGAGCTGTTTTTT CASSLGQGSTGELFF
TRBD2 NA TRBJ2-3 TRBV6-5 TGTGCCAGCAGTTTCCCTAGCGGGAGGGCGGATACGCAGTATTTT CASSFPSGRADTQYF
NA NA TRBJ1-2 TRBV28 TGTGCCAGCAGTTCCCTCGGGGGAGGGAATGGCTACACCTTC CASSSLGGGNGYTF
NA NA TRBJ1-4 TRBV5-1 TGCGCCAGCAGCCTCATGACAGGTTCAAACCTCGGTGAAAAACTGTTTTTT CASSLMTGSNLGEKLFF
NA NA TRBJ2-1 TRBV28 TGTGCCAGCAGCCGACCTACTAGTAGGGGCGGGAATGAGCAGTTCTTC CASSRPTSRGGNEQFF
NA NA TRBJ2-2 TRBV28 TGTGCCAGCGGGGGCGACCCTGAGCGAGGCACCGGGGAGCTGTTTTTT CASGGDPERGTGELFF
TRBD1 NA TRBJ1-4 TRBV5-1 TGCGCCAGCAGCCAACACCCGGGACAGGGGGCCGGAGGGACTAATGAAAAACTGTTTTTT CASSQHPGQGAGGTNEKLFF
NA NA TRBJ2-1 TRBV5-1 TGCGCCAGCAGCTCTCCCCGACAGCCCATGGGTAATGAGCAGTTCTTC CASSSPRQPMGNEQFF
NA NA TRBJ2-3 TRBV9 TGTGCCAGCAGCGACCTCTCAGATACGCAGTATTTT CASSDLSDTQYF
NA NA TRBJ2-3 TRBV27 TGTGCCAGCAGCCGTGGGGCGAACTGGCACACAGATACGCAGTATTTT CASSRGANWHTDTQYF
NA NA TRBJ2-3 TRBV5-4 TGTGCCAGCAGCTTGGCGGGAGACTCCACAGATACGCAGTATTTT CASSLAGDSTDTQYF
NA NA TRBJ1-5 TRBV18 TGTGCCAGCTCACCGGTACAGGGCGAATGGCCCCAGCATTTT CASSPVQGEWPQHF
NA NA TRBJ2-6 TRBV3-1/TRBV3-2 TGTGCCAGCAGCCTGGAGATCTCTGGGGCCAACGTCCTGACTTTC CASSLEISGANVLTF
TRBD2 NA TRBJ2-7 TRBV15 TGTGCCACGGGGGAGGGGCAGCGGGATATCTACGAGCAGTACTTC CATGEGQRDIYEQYF
NA NA TRBJ2-3 TRBV2 TGTGCCAGCAGGGACCCCTCCTTCACAGATACGCAGTATTTT CASRDPSFTDTQYF
NA NA TRBJ1-1 TRBV11-2 TGTGCCAGCAGCTTAATCGACAGGTTGAACACTGAAGCTTTCTTT CASSLIDRLNTEAFF
NA NA TRBJ1-4 TRBV6-6 TGTGCCAGCAGTTCCGCAGGAGCAACTAATGAAAAACTGTTTTTT CASSSAGATNEKLFF
TRBD2 NA TRBJ2-3 TRBV6-1 TGTGCCAGCAGTGCAACTAGCGGGGGACGCACAGATACGCAGTATTTT CASSATSGGRTDTQYF